This T cell receptor (beta chain) was sequenced for a study of OX40 agonist ivuxolimab in advanced cancers. Across the whole study: Dose-escalation patients had hepatocellular carcinoma, melanoma, renal cell or head and neck cancer. Males comprised about 84% of the group, whose mean age was roughly 64 years (range 23 to 79). The study reported partial responses in three patients: one hepatocellular carcinoma, two cutaneous melanoma.

Points from the study as a whole: Low normalized T-cell clonal expansion was additionally recorded for some nonresponders.

Regarding this clone: Its antigen is currently unknown.

CDR1 is SGHRS, CDR2 YFSETQ, per germline. The CDR3 consists of 17 residues. V lost 3 bases, J lost 2 bases, and 8 bases stayed unmatched. Some clones are missing from TCRdb's copy, which holds only in-frame ones; the method was immunoSEQ multiplex PCR. Here the sample spans 7,000 to 9,500 clones, about nine tenths being singletons. Sequencing used CD4+ or CD8+ T cells sorted from blood, obtained in a trial of the OX40 agonist ivuxolimab. The chain joins TRBV5-1 to TRBJ2-3; 11 bases are shared with TRBD2. This sequence was found in an adult with an advanced solid tumor such as melanoma, head and neck, liver or kidney cancer. CDR3 in DNA: TGCGCCAGCAGCTCAAGGACTAGCGGGCCAGACACAGATACGCAGTATTTT. Its protein product is CASSSRTSGPDTDTQYF.